This T cell receptor (beta chain) originates from a study of Ad26.COV2.S vaccination and SARS-CoV-2 variants. Study-wide background: This donor came from the COV1001 trial of Ad26.COV2.S.

This CDR3 spans 16 amino acids. Germline V gene sequence: CDR1 MNHNS, CDR2 SASEGT. Losses at the gene ends were 1 base for V and 1 base for J; bases not matched to a gene: 3. Assay used: immunoSEQ multiplex PCR; TCRdb lists only in-frame clones, some missing. The data contain some 340,000 clones, approximately 80% of them singletons. The treatment: roughly 19 received Ad26.COV2.S at low or high dose, single or two shots; a few received placebo; per-sample allocation not given. Each sample was drawn 63 days after the first injection (of vaccine or placebo). The rearrangement joins TRBV6-1 to TRBJ2-2; the match to TRBD1 covers 7 bases. The source material was peripheral blood, sampled in a trial of Ad26.COV2.S vaccine versus placebo. The sequence came from a person aged 18-60 years who received the Ad26.COV2.S COVID-19 vaccine or a placebo. This CDR3 reads CASSEVWTGNTGELFF. CDR3 coding DNA: TGTGCCAGCAGTGAAGTTTGGACAGGGAACACCGGGGAGCTGTTTTTT.